Listed below are T cell receptor beta chains from one sample, sequenced in a study of shared clonotypes between healthy human individuals. The assay was immunoSEQ multiplex PCR, and TCRdb's table has in-frame clones only and misses some. The data hold around 600,000 clones, with 95% observed a single time. What was sequenced was naive CD8+ T cells sorted from blood. The receptors shown here come from a woman aged 30 to 39 in good health. Both conserved end residues are part of each CDR3. D genes are given only for firm matches. Clone size is given for some rows only: seen once, a few or many times, or a class if the clone is expanded.

V gene	clone size	J gene	D gene	CDR3 DNA	CDR3 protein
TRBV9	.	TRBJ2-7	TRBD1	TGTGCCAGCAGCCAGGGGACAGGAGGATACGAGCAGTACTTC	CASSQGTGGYEQYF
TRBV19	.	TRBJ2-3	.	TGTGCCAGTAGTGTATACAGCACAGATACGCAGTATTTT	CASSVYSTDTQYF
TRBV5-4	.	TRBJ2-5	.	TGTGCCAGCAGCTTTAGCGCCCAAGAGACCCAGTACTTC	CASSFSAQETQYF
TRBV7-9	.	TRBJ2-7	.	TGTGCCAGCAGCTCTCCACGGACCTACGAGCAGTACTTC	CASSSPRTYEQYF
TRBV2	once	TRBJ2-7	.	TGTGCCAGCAGTGAAGCCTACGCCTCCTACGAGCAGTACTTC	CASSEAYASYEQYF
TRBV19	once	TRBJ2-1	.	TGTGCCAGTAGTATGGGGGGGCAGAATGAGCAGTTCTTC	CASSMGGQNEQFF
TRBV19	.	TRBJ2-5	.	TGTGGGGAAGAGACCCAGTACTTC	CGEETQYF
TRBV5-6	once	TRBJ1-1	.	TGTGCCAGCAGCTCGATACTTGGGGTGACTGAAGCTTTCTTT	CASSSILGVTEAFF
TRBV7-8	once	TRBJ1-5	.	TGTGCCAGCAGCTTAGGAGGCAGGGCCGCATATAGCAATCAGCCCCAGCATTTT	CASSLGGRAAYSNQPQHF
TRBV16	.	TRBJ2-2	.	TGTGCCAGCAGCCCTAGCCCCGGGGAGCTGTTTTTT	CASSPSPGELFF
TRBV6-5	.	TRBJ1-1	.	TGTGCCAGCAATCGGGACGGAAACACTGAAGCTTTCTTT	CASNRDGNTEAFF
TRBV7-8	.	TRBJ1-2	.	TGTGCCAGCAGCTTATCCAGGGACTATGGCTACACCTTC	CASSLSRDYGYTF
TRBV28	.	TRBJ2-7	TRBD1	TGTGCCAGCAGTGGACAGGGGACCTACGAGCAGTACTTC	CASSGQGTYEQYF
TRBV7-9	.	TRBJ2-1	TRBD2	TGTGCCAGCAGCTTAACTAGCGGAGGCTCCTACAATGAGCAGTTCTTC	CASSLTSGGSYNEQFF
TRBV7-8	once	TRBJ2-5	.	TGTGCCAGCAGCTTAATGATCGGGGGTTTAGATGTATTGGAGACCCAGTACTTC	CASSLMIGGLDVLETQYF
TRBV2	.	TRBJ2-7	.	TGTGCCACGATGACAGTTACCTACGAGCAGTACTTC	CATMTVTYEQYF
TRBV5-6	once	TRBJ2-7	.	TGTGCCAGCAGCTTGGCCTGGCTTTCGGGATCCTACGAGCAGTACTTC	CASSLAWLSGSYEQYF
TRBV5-6	.	TRBJ2-5	.	TGTGCCAGCAGATCCTTGCTCTTCCCCCAAGAGACCCAGTACTTC	CASRSLLFPQETQYF
TRBV28	.	TRBJ2-7	TRBD2	TGTGCCAGCAGTTTATTTCCCGGGAGGGCCGACGAGCAGTACTTC	CASSLFPGRADEQYF
TRBV5-8	.	TRBJ1-1	.	TGTGCCAGCAGCTTGGCTGCGTGGCACCAGGGTACTGAAGCTTTCTTT	CASSLAAWHQGTEAFF
TRBV6-1	.	TRBJ2-1	.	TGTGCCAGCCCCCAGAGGAGGGTTGGGGTAGGCGAGCAGTTCTTC	CASPQRRVGVGEQFF
TRBV28	once	TRBJ1-5	.	TGTGCCAGCAGTCCCATTAGCAATCAGCCCCAGCATTTT	CASSPISNQPQHF
TRBV29-1	once	TRBJ2-7	.	TGCAGCGTAAGGCAGGCAACCTACGAGCAGTACTTC	CSVRQATYEQYF
TRBV13	.	TRBJ1-4	.	TGTGCCAGCAGCTTGGGGACATTGAATGAAAAACTGTTTTTT	CASSLGTLNEKLFF
TRBV19	few	TRBJ2-2	.	TGTGCCAGTAGTGAAGGGAGGACCGGGGAGCTGTTTTTT	CASSEGRTGELFF
TRBV10-3	.	TRBJ2-7	TRBD2	TGTGCCATCAGTGAGTATCCAGGGCTAGCGGGAGCTCGTTACGAGCAGTACTTC	CAISEYPGLAGARYEQYF
TRBV10-2	once	TRBJ2-7	.	TGCGCCAGCAGGGTGGGGCTAGCAACCTCCGAGCAGTACTTC	CASRVGLATSEQYF
TRBV11-1	.	TRBJ2-7	.	TGTGCCAGCAAGCAGGGCTACCACGAGCAGTACTTC	CASKQGYHEQYF
TRBV21-1	.	TRBJ1-2	.	TGTGCCAGCAGCAAGCTTACCGGGACATACGACGAAGGGGCCGAGGTCTGTGGGGATGGCTACACCTTC	CASSKLTGTYDEGAEVCGDGYTF
TRBV5-8	once	TRBJ2-7	TRBD1	TGTGCCAGCAGCTTCCCTTGGACAGGAGAGGGGACCTACGAGCAGTACTTC	CASSFPWTGEGTYEQYF
TRBV27	.	TRBJ1-2	.	TGTGCCAGCACCAAACTGCACACCGGGACACTTTTTGTCTATGGCTACACCTTC	CASTKLHTGTLFVYGYTF
TRBV5-1	.	TRBJ2-1	TRBD2	TGCGCCAGCAGCTTGTTTCCAGCGGGAGGGCCGAATGAGCAGTTCTTC	CASSLFPAGGPNEQFF
TRBV6-5	.	TRBJ2-7	.	TGTGCCAGCAGTTACGGACTGAATTCCTACGAGCAGTACTTC	CASSYGLNSYEQYF
TRBV7-5	.	TRBJ2-3	.	TGTGTCAGAAGCTTAGAGGCGGATACGCAGTATTTT	CVRSLEADTQYF
TRBV5-6	.	TRBJ2-3	.	TGTGCCAGCAGCTTGATTACAGATACGCAGTATTTT	CASSLITDTQYF
TRBV9	.	TRBJ2-7	TRBD2	TGTGCCAGCAGCGTAGAGAGCGGGAGCACCCACGAGCAGTACTTC	CASSVESGSTHEQYF
TRBV7-6	.	TRBJ1-2	.	TGTGCCAGCAGCCACCTGACGGCCCTAAGTGAGGATGGCTACACCTTC	CASSHLTALSEDGYTF
TRBV27	.	TRBJ2-7	.	TGTGCCAGCAGTTTGATCGCAGGGGAACCCTACGAGCAGTACTTC	CASSLIAGEPYEQYF
TRBV10-2	.	TRBJ2-7	.	TGCGCCAGCAGTGAGGGTCCACCCTACGAGCAGTACTTC	CASSEGPPYEQYF
TRBV28	.	TRBJ1-2	.	TGTGCCAGCAGCCTTGCCAGGGTGGCTGGCTACACCTTC	CASSLARVAGYTF
TRBV27	.	TRBJ2-7	.	TGTGCCAGCAGGCCCGGGACTTCTTCCTACGAGCAGTACTTC	CASRPGTSSYEQYF
TRBV4-2	.	TRBJ1-1	.	TGTGCCAGCAGCCAAGATTATAGTGAAGCTTTCTTT	CASSQDYSEAFF
TRBV4-2	.	TRBJ1-1	TRBD1	TGTGCCAGCAGCCAATCCGGGACAGGGGGCACTGAAGCTTTCTTT	CASSQSGTGGTEAFF
TRBV5-4	.	TRBJ2-5	.	TGTGCCAGCAGCACCCGGGCCGTCCAAGAGACCCAGTACTTC	CASSTRAVQETQYF
TRBV7-3	.	TRBJ2-1	TRBD1	TGTGCCAGCAGCTTAAGGCAGGGGGCCTACAATGAGCAGTTCTTC	CASSLRQGAYNEQFF